This record concerns one T cell receptor beta chain sequence. Its antigen is not known. Profiling relied on immunoSEQ multiplex PCR, and the TCRdb table lists in-frame clones only, not all of them. The data show approximately 110,000 clones, about 85% seen once. The data originate from a study of T cell responses to AZD1222 COVID-19 vaccine. J lost 9 bases, V lost 4 bases, and 10 bases had no gene match. Germline values: CDR1 SGHDT, CDR2 YYEEEE. The CDR3 extends over 14 amino acids. Study-level results: Donor demographics were predominantly white British with a female majority; clonal diversity may be underestimated. The repertoires were collected only after the peak T cell response.

The receptor comes from an adult who received the AZD1222 COVID-19 vaccine. The sample in question was peripheral blood, obtained 28 days after the second AZD1222 dose. The rearrangement links TRBV5-6 to TRBJ2-3; TRBD2 matches 8 bases. CDR3 amino acids: CASSGFSGKGTQYF. The CDR3 DNA follows: TGTGCCAGCAGCGGATTTAGCGGGAAAGGAACGCAGTATTTT.